A selection of T cell receptor beta chains follows, all from one sample in a study of brain T cells in children with intractable seizures. Only in-frame clones appear in the TCRdb table, and some are missing; sequencing was by immunoSEQ multiplex PCR. The sample yields under 400,000 clones, nearly 95% seen once. The material sequenced was peripheral blood, taken less than 6 months after surgery. These receptors were taken from a boy less than two years old with tuberous sclerosis and intractable seizures. Both conserved end residues are part of each CDR3. A D gene is named only where the DNA matches it firmly. Clone size appears in some rows only: once, few, many, or a class for an expanded clone.

V	D	J	size	DNA	CDR3
TRBV6-4	TRBD2	TRBJ2-1	once	TGTGCCAGCAGTGACTCGGCTAGCGGGGGACACAATGAGCAGTTCTTC	CASSDSASGGHNEQFF
TRBV7-3	.	TRBJ2-1	once	TGTGCCAGCAGCTTATTCAGTGTTCCGATACAACCCATCCATGAGCAGTTCTTC	CASSLFSVPIQPIHEQFF
TRBV30	.	TRBJ1-6	.	TGTGCCTGGAGCCTCGGACCCCCCGCACCCCTCCACTTT	CAWSLGPPAPLHF
TRBV5-1	TRBD1	TRBJ1-2	once	TGCGCCAGCAGTGGGACAGGGACCGCCCGCGCTTCCCCAGGGGATGGCTACACCTTC	CASSGTGTARASPGDGYTF
TRBV7-6	TRBD1	TRBJ2-3	.	TGTGCCAGCAGCTTAGATATGGGACAGGGGGCTAATACGCAGTATTTT	CASSLDMGQGANTQYF
TRBV28	TRBD1	TRBJ1-5	once	TGTGCCAGTAGCCCGGGACAGGGAACTAGGGGAGGTCAGCCCCAGCATTTT	CASSPGQGTRGGQPQHF
TRBV27	.	TRBJ2-7	once	TGTGCCAGCAGGGGGTTAAACTACGAGCAGTACTTC	CASRGLNYEQYF
TRBV6-5	.	TRBJ2-7	.	TGTGCCAGCAGTCCCGTATTAGGATCCTACGAGCAGTACTTC	CASSPVLGSYEQYF
TRBV6-5	.	TRBJ2-7	.	TGTGCCAGCAGTTCCCCGGGACGCTCCTCCTACGAGCAGTACTTC	CASSSPGRSSYEQYF
TRBV12-3/TRBV12-4	.	TRBJ2-1	.	TGTGCCAGCAGTTTTAAACTCGATGAGCAGTTCTTC	CASSFKLDEQFF
TRBV11-1	.	TRBJ2-1	.	TGTGCCAGCAGCAAAGACGCCCCCTTTACCTACAATGAGCAGTTCTTC	CASSKDAPFTYNEQFF